The rows below give T cell receptor beta chains drawn from one sample of a study of T cells after posttransplantation cyclophosphamide. Generated by immunoSEQ multiplex PCR, the TCRdb table keeps only in-frame clones and is missing some. The sample lists around 22,000 clones; about 89% were seen once. Sequenced material: PBMCs, taken after an allogeneic stem cell transplant with a calcineurin inhibitor and methotrexate. The receptors shown here come from a female patient aged 45 to 65 who received an allogeneic stem cell transplant from an unrelated donor, was CMV-positive, and had chronic GVHD only. A subset of T cells may come from the graft donor. Both conserved end residues are part of each CDR3. D genes are given only for firm matches. The size field is filled for only some rows; it gives once, few, many or a size class.

size: .
J: TRBJ2-2
V: TRBV4-2
D: TRBD2
CDR3: CASSARVGREDTGELFF
DNA: TGTGCCAGCAGCGCAAGGGTCGGGCGGGAGGACACCGGGGAGCTGTTTTTT

size: .
J: TRBJ1-2
V: TRBV29-1
D: .
CDR3: CSVVVSNYGYTF
DNA: TGCAGCGTGGTAGTTTCTAACTATGGCTACACCTTC

size: .
J: TRBJ2-3
V: TRBV7-3
D: TRBD2
CDR3: CASSSQGSGIDTQYF
DNA: TGTGCCAGCAGCTCCCAGGGTAGCGGGATTGATACGCAGTATTTT

size: .
J: TRBJ2-1
V: TRBV5-1
D: .
CDR3: CASSLQVGGFSNEQFF
DNA: TGCGCCAGCAGCCTCCAGGTGGGGGGATTTAGTAATGAGCAGTTCTTC

size: .
J: TRBJ2-7
V: TRBV5-4
D: TRBD1
CDR3: CASSTRGQPSYEQYF
DNA: TGTGCCAGCAGCACGAGGGGACAGCCTAGCTACGAGCAGTACTTC

size: once
J: TRBJ1-3
V: TRBV7-6
D: TRBD1
CDR3: CASSPSTGGTGNTIYF
DNA: TGTGCCAGCAGCCCCTCGACAGGGGGCACTGGAAACACCATATATTTT

size: .
J: TRBJ2-7
V: TRBV9
D: TRBD2
CDR3: CASSPRLAGQDEQYF
DNA: TGTGCCAGCAGCCCAAGACTAGCGGGCCAGGACGAGCAGTACTTC

size: .
J: TRBJ2-3
V: TRBV10-3
D: TRBD1
CDR3: CASKDRGISSTDTQYF
DNA: TGTGCCTCAAAGGACAGGGGGATATCTAGCACAGATACGCAGTATTTT

size: .
J: TRBJ2-2
V: TRBV6-1
D: .
CDR3: CASSVLGGQNTGELFF
DNA: TGTGCCAGCAGTGTCCTGGGGGGGCAGAACACCGGGGAGCTGTTTTTT

size: .
J: TRBJ1-1
V: TRBV5-1
D: .
CDR3: CASAETGYTEAFF
DNA: TGCGCCAGCGCCGAAACAGGCTACACTGAAGCTTTCTTT

size: few
J: TRBJ2-2
V: TRBV7-3
D: TRBD2
CDR3: CASSRNGGRVFNTGELFF
DNA: TGTGCCAGCAGCCGTAACGGCGGGAGGGTTTTCAACACCGGGGAGCTGTTTTTT

size: .
J: TRBJ1-5
V: TRBV7-6
D: .
CDR3: CASSLGLNQPQHF
DNA: TGTGCCAGCAGCCTGGGACTAAATCAGCCCCAGCATTTT

size: .
J: TRBJ1-1
V: TRBV30
D: .
CDR3: CACAQGRTEAFF
DNA: TGTGCCTGCGCTCAGGGGCGGACTGAAGCTTTCTTT

size: .
J: TRBJ2-5
V: TRBV7-8
D: .
CDR3: CASSFGGYYQETQYF
DNA: TGTGCCAGCAGCTTCGGGGGTTATTACCAAGAGACCCAGTACTTC

size: .
J: TRBJ2-2
V: TRBV5-1
D: .
CDR3: CASSPAIGGELLF
DNA: TGCGCCAGCAGCCCCGCAATAGGCGGGGAGCTGCTTTTT

size: .
J: TRBJ1-1
V: TRBV6-1
D: TRBD1
CDR3: CASAERARGTEAFF
DNA: TGTGCCAGCGCTGAAAGGGCCAGGGGGACTGAAGCTTTCTTT

size: .
J: TRBJ2-5
V: TRBV6-1
D: .
CDR3: CASSEMGGTQETQYF
DNA: TGTGCCAGCAGTGAAATGGGGGGGACACAAGAGACCCAGTACTTC

size: .
J: TRBJ1-1
V: TRBV27
D: .
CDR3: CASNAPVGGVVNEAFF
DNA: TGTGCCAGCAACGCCCCGGTCGGGGGAGTCGTGAATGAAGCTTTCTTT

size: .
J: TRBJ2-3
V: TRBV5-1
D: .
CDR3: CASSLAGRSTDTQYF
DNA: TGCGCCAGCAGCTTAGCAGGGCGAAGCACAGATACGCAGTATTTT

size: .
J: TRBJ1-5
V: TRBV4-1
D: .
CDR3: CASSHGRESNQPQHF
DNA: TGCGCCAGCAGCCACGGACGGGAGAGCAATCAGCCCCAGCATTTT

size: .
J: TRBJ2-7
V: TRBV18
D: TRBD2
CDR3: CASSPTSGEYEQYF
DNA: TGTGCCAGCTCACCAACTAGCGGGGAGTACGAGCAGTACTTC

size: .
J: TRBJ1-6
V: TRBV27
D: .
CDR3: CATAPGFKSPLHF
DNA: TGTGCCACCGCCCCAGGGTTCAAGTCACCCCTCCACTTT

size: few
J: TRBJ2-7
V: TRBV6-6
D: .
CDR3: CASSYLASSYEQYF
DNA: TGTGCCAGCAGTTACCTAGCTTCCTCCTACGAGCAGTACTTC

size: .
J: TRBJ1-2
V: TRBV19
D: .
CDR3: CASKPTSGTDITNYGYTF
DNA: TGTGCCAGTAAGCCCACTTCCGGGACTGACATCACCAACTATGGCTACACCTTC

size: .
J: TRBJ2-7
V: TRBV29-1
D: .
CDR3: CSVEGGHFYEQYF
DNA: TGCAGCGTTGAAGGGGGCCACTTCTACGAGCAGTACTTC

size: .
J: TRBJ1-2
V: TRBV2
D: TRBD1
CDR3: CASSYQGQGIDGYTF
DNA: TGTGCCAGCAGTTACCAGGGACAGGGGATTGATGGCTACACCTTC

size: .
J: TRBJ2-7
V: TRBV5-5
D: TRBD2
CDR3: CASSPGLAVNSYEQYF
DNA: TGTGCCAGCAGCCCGGGACTAGCGGTGAACTCCTACGAGCAGTACTTC

size: .
J: TRBJ2-1
V: TRBV28
D: TRBD1
CDR3: CASSFQGASNEQFF
DNA: TGTGCCAGCAGTTTTCAGGGGGCAAGCAATGAGCAGTTCTTC

size: .
J: TRBJ2-1
V: TRBV28
D: .
CDR3: CASSSYPVENEQFF
DNA: TGTGCCAGCAGTTCTTACCCCGTAGAGAATGAGCAGTTCTTC

size: .
J: TRBJ1-1
V: TRBV5-1
D: .
CDR3: CASSLGQPMNTEAFF
DNA: TGCGCCAGCAGCTTGGGACAACCCATGAACACTGAAGCTTTCTTT

size: .
J: TRBJ1-4
V: TRBV2
D: .
CDR3: CASRVTGRAVEKLFF
DNA: TGTGCCAGCAGGGTTACAGGGAGGGCAGTCGAAAAACTGTTTTTT

size: .
J: TRBJ1-1
V: TRBV5-4
D: .
CDR3: CASSWSPKTEAFF
DNA: TGTGCCAGCAGCTGGAGTCCGAAGACTGAAGCTTTCTTT

size: .
J: TRBJ1-5
V: TRBV19
D: TRBD1
CDR3: CASSLRSDRGGQPQHF
DNA: TGTGCCAGTAGTCTCCGTTCGGACAGGGGTGGTCAGCCCCAGCATTTT

size: .
J: TRBJ2-1
V: TRBV19
D: .
CDR3: CASSHLDSRAYNEQFF
DNA: TGTGCCAGTAGTCATTTGGACTCCAGAGCTTACAATGAGCAGTTCTTC

size: .
J: TRBJ2-4
V: TRBV5-1
D: .
CDR3: CASSSGLGADIQYF
DNA: TGCGCCAGCAGCTCGGGACTTGGAGCGGACATTCAGTACTTC

size: .
J: TRBJ2-5
V: TRBV7-9
D: .
CDR3: CASSLATYMRETQYF
DNA: TGTGCCAGCAGCTTAGCCACATATATGAGGGAGACCCAGTACTTC

size: .
J: TRBJ2-5
V: TRBV5-4
D: .
CDR3: CASSTGRLETQYF
DNA: TGTGCCAGCAGCACAGGTAGACTGGAGACCCAGTACTTC

size: .
J: TRBJ2-5
V: TRBV5-1
D: .
CDR3: CASSPGQSVETQYF
DNA: TGCGCCAGCTCCCCAGGGCAAAGTGTGGAGACCCAGTACTTC

size: once
J: TRBJ2-1
V: TRBV28
D: .
CDR3: CASSLFGYNEQFF
DNA: TGTGCCAGCAGTTTATTCGGCTACAATGAGCAGTTCTTC

size: .
J: TRBJ2-1
V: TRBV11-2
D: TRBD1
CDR3: CASSRTGGAYNEQFF
DNA: TGTGCCAGCAGCAGGACAGGGGGCGCCTACAATGAGCAGTTCTTC